One and the same sample provided the 28 T cell receptor beta chains below, sequenced in a study of PD-1 blockade in classical Hodgkin lymphoma. The sample's time point: cycle 4 day 1 (C4D1), after 6 weeks of nivolumab. Each patient experienced a relapse that followed autologous stem cell transplantation, and brentuximab vedotin exposure varied. Sequencing used immunoSEQ multiplex PCR; TCRdb keeps in-frame clones, though not all of them. Of roughly 20,000 clones detected, around three quarters appear once; the ten largest clones hold about 19%. The input for sequencing was peripheral blood mononuclear cells (PBMCs), taken before the fourth cycle of nivolumab. Receptors were obtained from a human donor with classical Hodgkin lymphoma.

This clone was picked up a small number of times. This sequence joins TRBV29-1 and TRBJ2-1; D gene unclear. V lost 4 bases to trimming and J lost 4 bases, with 14 bases between them. This CDR3 comprises 14 residues. The germline V gene encodes CDR1 SQVTM and CDR2 ANQGSEA. CDR3 sequence (DNA): TGCAGCGTTGTCTTGTCGGCGTCTTACAATGAGCAGTTCTTC. Protein sequence: CSVVLSASYNEQFF.

The sample holds a few counts of this clone. The chain carries TRBV5-1 and TRBJ2-1; TRBD1 aligns across 7 bases. CDR3 length: 12 residues. CDR1 is SGHRS and CDR2 is YFSETQ in the germline V gene. J gave up 12 bases and V 0 bases, and 3 bases lay outside the gene matches. CDR3 nucleotides: TGCGCCAGCAGCTTGGGAGGGGGCAGGCAGTTCTTC. The encoded protein is CASSLGGGRQFF.

The CDR3 DNA reads TGTGCCAGCAGTGAACTGAGCGGGAGGCTCCAAGAGACCCAGTACTTC. Protein sequence: CASSELSGRLQETQYF. The genes are TRBV6-1 and TRBJ2-5; 9 bases fit TRBD2. The CDR3 length is 16 residues. Germline V CDR1 and CDR2: MNHNS, SASEGT. The V and J ends lost 2 bases and 1 base, in that order; junction bases with no gene match: 5.

The chain employs TRBV6-1 and TRBJ2-7; 9 nucleotides agree with TRBD1. V lost 4 bases, J lost 6 bases, and 19 bases stayed unmatched. The CDR3 is 18 residues long. Per the germline V gene, CDR1 is MNHNS and CDR2 is SASEGT. CDR3 protein: CASSGVQGARGPLGEQYF. The CDR3 bases are TGTGCCAGCAGTGGAGTACAGGGGGCGAGAGGCCCCCTAGGCGAGCAGTACTTC.

The rearrangement links TRBV11-2 to TRBJ2-3; no clear D gene. Germline CDR1 and CDR2: SGHAT and FQNNGV. The CDR3 spans 17 residues. Trimming cost V 0 bases and J 0 bases, with 13 bases left between them. CDR3 nucleotide sequence: TGTGCCAGCAGCTTAGAGGGTCGATGGGAAAGCACAGATACGCAGTATTTT. Encoded protein: CASSLEGRWESTDTQYF.

With respect to this clone: This same CDR3 is encoded by further DNA sequences in the sample. The chain employs TRBV5-4 and TRBJ2-5; possible D gene TRBD1, 5 bases. With 4 bases removed from V and 3 bases from J, the gap between germline ends came to 10 bases. Germline CDR1 and CDR2: SGHNT and YYREEE (reference sequence). The length of the CDR3 is 13 residues. In nucleotides, the CDR3 is TGTGCCAGCAGCCTTGACAGAGAAGAGACCCAGTACTTC. Protein product: CASSLDREETQYF.

The chain carries TRBV19 and TRBJ2-2, with 8 positions matching TRBD2. The CDR3 spans 15 residues. CDR1 is LNHDA and CDR2 is SQIVND in the germline V gene (reference sequence). Trimming removed 6 bases from V and 0 bases from J; junction bases left unmatched: 3. CDR3 in DNA: TGTGCCAGTAGGGGACTAGGGACGAACACCGGGGAGCTGTTTTTT. This translates into CASRGLGTNTGELFF.

The chain links TRBV5-8 to TRBJ1-2, with 7 bases aligning to TRBD1. The CDR3 consists of 15 residues. V lost 3 bases, J lost 2 bases, and 7 bases stayed unmatched. The germline gives CDR1 SGHTS, CDR2 YDEGEE. CDR3 protein: CASSSPPGQNYGYTF. As DNA, the CDR3 is TGTGCCAGCAGCTCGCCCCCGGGACAGAACTATGGCTACACCTTC.

The chain joins TRBV10-1 to TRBJ2-1, with D possibly being TRBD2 (6 bases). The germline V and J ends were trimmed by 2 bases and 4 bases, with 9 bases remaining between them. In germline, CDR1 is WNHNN, CDR2 SYGVQD (reference sequence). The CDR3 length is 14 residues. In nucleotides, the CDR3 is TGCGCCAGCAGTGAGAGCGGGCGGTACAATGAGCAGTTCTTC. Translating it yields CASSESGRYNEQFF.

The V gene is TRBV6-1, the J gene TRBJ1-1, with 7 bases identical to TRBD1. The CDR3 totals 15 residues. V lost 6 bases and J lost 5; bases outside the gene matches: 12. Per germline, CDR1 MNHNS and CDR2 SASEGT. The CDR3 sequence is CASSFRVPGGTEAFF. The CDR3 DNA is TGTGCCAGCAGCTTCAGGGTCCCAGGGGGGACTGAAGCTTTCTTT.

V usage is TRBV11-2 and J usage is TRBJ2-7, with D possibly being TRBD2 (6 bases). The V and J ends lost 2 bases and 5 bases respectively, with 16 bases between them. The CDR3 length is 15 residues. The germline V gene has CDR1 SGHAT and CDR2 FQNNGV. In DNA, the CDR3 is TGTGCCAGCAGCTTACAGGGCTGGGGGGTGAACGAGCAGTACTTC. Protein: CASSLQGWGVNEQYF.

The rearrangement joins TRBV28 to TRBJ1-4; tentatively, D is TRBD1 (5 bases). This CDR3 has 14 amino acids. Germline loops: CDR1 MDHEN, CDR2 SYDVKM. Trimming took off 3 bases at V and 7 bases at J, with 12 bases between the two ends. The CDR3 DNA reads TGTGCCAGCAGTTTCCCAGGGATAATTGAAAAACTGTTTTTT. Translating it yields CASSFPGIIEKLFF. Variable domain in full (rest from reference TRBV28 and TRBJ1-4): DVKVTQSSRYLVKRTGEKVFLECVQDMDHENMFWYRQDPGLGLRLIYFSYDVKMKEKGDIPEGYSVSREKKERFSLILESASTNQTSMYLCASSFPGIIEKLFFGSGTQLSVL.

The chain combines TRBV7-2 with TRBJ1-1; D is undetermined. The CDR3 consists of 14 residues. V dropped 5 bases and J dropped 4 bases, with 14 bases sitting between them. Looked up from germline, CDR1 is SGHTA and CDR2 is FQGNSA. The CDR3 bases are TGTGCCAGCAGCAAAAAAAGGGCGGGCACTGAAGCTTTCTTT. Amino acids: CASSKKRAGTEAFF. Together with reference TRBV7-2 and TRBJ1-1, the CDR3 gives the full variable domain: GAGVSQSPSNKVTEKGKDVELRCDPISGHTALYWYRQSLGQGLEFLIYFQGNSAPDKSGLPSDRFSAERTGGSVSTLTIQRTQQEDSAVYLCASSKKRAGTEAFFGQGTRLTVV.

This clone qualifies as medium-sized. V and J are TRBV7-9 and TRBJ1-2, with D unresolved. From germline, CDR1 is SEHNR and CDR2 FQNEAQ (reference sequence). There are 12 residues in the CDR3. The ends were cut back, 5 bases at V and 4 bases at J, with 8 bases in the middle. The CDR3 protein is CASSAQRYGYTF. CDR3 DNA: TGTGCCAGCAGCGCCCAGCGCTATGGCTACACCTTC.

The chain uses TRBV6-1 and TRBJ1-2, with TRBD1 identical over 8 bases. Trimming took 5 bases from V and 4 from J; bases not matched to a gene: 3. Germline assignment: CDR1 MNHNS and CDR2 SASEGT. This CDR3 has 13 amino acids. CDR3 residues: CASSPGGGYGYTF. In DNA, the CDR3 is TGTGCCAGCAGTCCAGGGGGCGGCTATGGCTACACCTTC.

The chain is built from TRBV28 and TRBJ1-4; no reliable D call. CDR1 MDHEN and CDR2 SYDVKM come from the germline V gene. The CDR3 extends over 12 amino acids. Trimming cost V 4 bases and J 3 bases, with 3 bases left between them. The CDR3 loop is CASSSPNEKLFF. In DNA, the CDR3 is TGTGCCAGCAGTTCCCCTAATGAAAAACTGTTTTTT.

The chain employs TRBV27 and TRBJ2-3; 9 bases map to TRBD2. CDR3 size: 14 residues. V shed 7 bases, J shed 4 bases, and the junction held 6 bases outside the gene matches. CDR1 and CDR2 (germline): MNHEY, SMNVEV (reference sequence). The CDR3 loop reads CASNRSGRSDTQYF. The CDR3 coding sequence is TGTGCCAGCAACCGCAGCGGGAGGTCAGATACGCAGTATTTT.

The sample holds one count of this clone. The CDR3 is CASRRGGGTRVQETQYF. The CDR3 DNA reads TGTGCCAGCAGGAGAGGGGGAGGGACTAGGGTTCAAGAGACCCAGTACTTC. The genes are TRBV2 and TRBJ2-5, with 8 bases lining up with TRBD2. This CDR3 is built from 17 residues. V dropped 6 bases and J dropped 2; count of bases not matched to a gene: 14. CDR1 SNHLY and CDR2 FYNNEI come from the germline V gene.

The gene calls are TRBV27 and TRBJ2-2; D perhaps matches TRBD1 (6 bases). V was trimmed by 5 bases and J by 5 bases, leaving 15 bases between them. Germline V gives CDR1 MNHEY, CDR2 SMNVEV (reference sequence). The CDR3 length is 15 residues. The CDR3 nucleotides read TGTGCCAGCAGTGTCAGGGGTATAGGAACCGGGGAGCTGTTTTTT. Amino acids: CASSVRGIGTGELFF.

The rearrangement links TRBV19 to TRBJ2-2; 8 bases align to TRBD1. Germline assignment: CDR1 LNHDA and CDR2 SQIVND (reference sequence). The CDR3 sequence is 16 residues long. Trimming cost V 1 base and J 5 bases; bases outside gene matches: 6. CDR3: CASSIVTGGWTGELFF. The CDR3 coding sequence is TGTGCCAGTAGTATAGTAACAGGGGGATGGACCGGGGAGCTGTTTTTT.

This chain connects TRBV18 to TRBJ2-7; no clear D. Deletions cut 6 bases from V and 4 bases from J, with 16 bases between. CDR3 length: 14 residues. From germline, CDR1 is KGHSH and CDR2 LQKENI. The CDR3 bases are TGTGCCAGCTCCCTCCAACTCACAGATTACGAGCAGTACTTC. Its protein product is CASSLQLTDYEQYF.

V usage is TRBV7-8 and J usage is TRBJ1-2, with 7 bases aligning to TRBD1. V lost 5 bases and J lost 7; bases outside the gene matches: 7. Germline V gene sequence: CDR1 SGHVS, CDR2 FQNEAQ. The CDR3 has 13 residues. The CDR3 loop is CASSLNYRGGYTF. CDR3 nucleotides: TGTGCCAGCAGCCTCAATTACAGGGGTGGCTACACCTTC.

To note about this clone: The junction differs from germline at one of its ends, possibly a read error. Additional DNA sequences in this sample encode the identical CDR3. This chain's CDR3 is CASSPDSRGTEAFF. CDR3 DNA sequence: TGTGCCAGCAGTCCGGACAGCAGGGGGACTGAAGCCTTCTTT. The chain employs TRBV2 and TRBJ1-1; TRBD1 aligns across 7 bases. CDR3 size: 14 residues. Germline V gene lookup returns CDR1 SNHLY and CDR2 FYNNEI.

This clone was detected a few times. The V gene is TRBV14, the J gene TRBJ2-7, with D possibly matching TRBD1 (5 bases). CDR3 length: 15 amino acids. Per germline, CDR1 SGHDN and CDR2 FVKESK. Trimming removed 2 bases from V and 1 base from J, with 12 bases in between. The chain's CDR3 is CASSQFLSGSYEQYF. The CDR3 DNA reads TGTGCCAGCAGCCAATTTCTGTCAGGGTCCTACGAGCAGTACTTC.

The rearrangement uses TRBV9 and TRBJ2-5, with D perhaps assigned TRBD1 or TRBD2 (5 bases each). The CDR3 covers 17 residues. Trimming shortened V by 2 bases and J by 0 bases, and 17 bases separated the two germline ends. Germline CDR1 SGDLS, CDR2 YYNGEE. The CDR3 loop reads CASSVASGNRYQETQYF. Here the CDR3 DNA reads TGTGCCAGCAGCGTTGCCTCGGGAAACAGGTACCAAGAGACCCAGTACTTC.

This clone was picked up a small number of times. This chain connects TRBV4-1 to TRBJ1-1; no definite D call. CDR3 size: 16 residues. The V end was cut by 1 base, the J end by 1 base, with 13 bases between. Germline V gene data show CDR1 as MGHRA and CDR2 as YSYEKL. CDR3 in DNA: TGCGCCAGCAGCCAAGTGGTTTGGGGAGGGAACACTGAAGCTTTCTTT. Residues: CASSQVVWGGNTEAFF.

Here the CDR3 reads CAWSRVAGRETQYF. DNA of the CDR3: TGTGCCTGGAGTAGGGTGGCAGGGCGGGAGACCCAGTACTTC. V is TRBV30 and J is TRBJ2-5, with D perhaps TRBD1 (5 bases). V dropped 2 bases and J dropped 5 bases, with 15 bases sitting between them. Germline-derived CDR1 and CDR2 are GTSNPN and SVGIG (reference sequence). The CDR3 totals 14 residues.

This clone was picked up a small number of times. The genes are TRBV6-1 and TRBJ2-7; perhaps D is TRBD1 or TRBD2 (5 bases each). V was pared by 2 bases and J by 11 bases, with 19 bases between. From germline, CDR1 is MNHNS and CDR2 SASEGT. The CDR3 length is 14 residues. The DNA of the CDR3 is TGTGCCAGCAGTGAACAGACAGAGTTTACGAGGGAGTACTTC. Its protein product is CASSEQTEFTREYF.